This T cell receptor (beta chain) is drawn from a study of T cell responses to AZD1222 COVID-19 vaccine. Overall study results and limits: After two AZD1222 doses, spike-specific TCR breadth and depth rose versus day 0.

V lost 1 base to trimming and J lost 7 bases, with 11 bases between them. The CDR3 length is 14 residues. Germline V CDR1 and CDR2: SGHRS, YFSETQ. As for this clone: Its antigen is unidentified.

The repertoire was sequenced with immunoSEQ multiplex PCR; TCRdb's copy has only in-frame clones and lacks some. This sample carries tens of thousands of clones, about nine tenths of them seen once, and the ten largest clones take over 2%. The sample in question was peripheral blood, obtained on day 0 of AZD1222 vaccination. J is TRBJ1-4 and V is TRBV5-1, with a weak D call TRBD1 (6 bases). The TCR comes from an adult in good health. CDR3 sequence reads: CASSLTGPGEKLFF. The DNA for the CDR3 is TGCGCCAGCAGCTTGACAGGGCCCGGTGAAAAACTGTTTTTT.